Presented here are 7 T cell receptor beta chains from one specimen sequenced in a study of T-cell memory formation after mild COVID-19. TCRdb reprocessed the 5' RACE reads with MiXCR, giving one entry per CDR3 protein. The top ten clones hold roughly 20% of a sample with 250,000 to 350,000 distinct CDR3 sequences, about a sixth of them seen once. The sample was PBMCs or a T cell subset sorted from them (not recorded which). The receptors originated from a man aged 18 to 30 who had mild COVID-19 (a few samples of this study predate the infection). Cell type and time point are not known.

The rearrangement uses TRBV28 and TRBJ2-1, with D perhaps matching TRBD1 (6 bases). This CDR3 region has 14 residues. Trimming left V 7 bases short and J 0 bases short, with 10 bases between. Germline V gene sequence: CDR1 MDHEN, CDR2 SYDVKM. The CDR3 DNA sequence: TGTGCCAGCATCCGGGACACCTCCTACAATGAGCAGTTCTTC. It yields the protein CASIRDTSYNEQFF.

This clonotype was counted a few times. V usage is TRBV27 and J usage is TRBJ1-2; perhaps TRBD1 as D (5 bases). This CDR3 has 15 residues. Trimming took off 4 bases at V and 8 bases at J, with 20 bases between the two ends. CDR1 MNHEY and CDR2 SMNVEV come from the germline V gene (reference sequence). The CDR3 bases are TGTGCCAGCAGTTCCGGTGACAGCCTAAAGGGGGGCTACACCTTC. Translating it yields CASSSGDSLKGGYTF.

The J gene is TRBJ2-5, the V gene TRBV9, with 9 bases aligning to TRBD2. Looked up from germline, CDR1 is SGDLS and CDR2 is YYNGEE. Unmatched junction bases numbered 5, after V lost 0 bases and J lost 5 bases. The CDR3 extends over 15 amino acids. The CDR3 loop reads CASSVEGLAGETQYF. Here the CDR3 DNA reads TGTGCCAGCAGCGTAGAGGGCCTAGCGGGGGAGACCCAGTACTTC.

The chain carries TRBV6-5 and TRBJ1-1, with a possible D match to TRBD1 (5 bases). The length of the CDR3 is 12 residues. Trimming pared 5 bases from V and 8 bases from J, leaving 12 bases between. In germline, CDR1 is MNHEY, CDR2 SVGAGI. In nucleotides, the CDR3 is TGTGCCAGCAGTCCCCCAGGGATAGAAGCTTTCTTT. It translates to CASSPPGIEAFF.

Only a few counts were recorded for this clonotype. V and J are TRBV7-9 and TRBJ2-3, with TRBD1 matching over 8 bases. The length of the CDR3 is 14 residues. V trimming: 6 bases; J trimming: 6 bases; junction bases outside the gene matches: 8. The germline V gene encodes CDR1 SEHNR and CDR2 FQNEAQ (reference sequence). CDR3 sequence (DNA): TGTGCCAGCAGACAATCGACAGGGGAGGATACGCAGTATTTT. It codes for CASRQSTGEDTQYF.

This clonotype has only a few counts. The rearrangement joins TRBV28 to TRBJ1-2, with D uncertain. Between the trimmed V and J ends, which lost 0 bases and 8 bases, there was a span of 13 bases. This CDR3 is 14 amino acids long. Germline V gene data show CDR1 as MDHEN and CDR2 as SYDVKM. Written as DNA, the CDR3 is TGTGCCAGCAGTTTATGGGACGGGGTCTCAGGCTACACCTTC. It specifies CASSLWDGVSGYTF.

The CDR3 nucleotides read TGTGCCTGGACGGTTACGAACACTGAAGCTTTCTTT. This codes for CAWTVTNTEAFF. The chain joins TRBV30 to TRBJ1-1; D is unclear. V lost 4 bases, J lost 1 base, and 7 bases lay in between. The CDR3 spans 12 residues. The germline gives CDR1 GTSNPN, CDR2 SVGIG (reference sequence).